This note documents a single T cell receptor (beta chain) sequence. The sample comes from a study of blood T cell repertoires in COVID-19. Across the whole study: From T cells, B-cell-depleted T cells, or PBMCs came the material, which was cDNA or gDNA.

Sequencing was performed with immunoSEQ multiplex PCR; in TCRdb, only in-frame clones are kept and a portion is missing. In the table there are 100,000 to 150,000 clones, 75% to 85% of which are singletons. V was shortened by 4 bases and J by 8 bases, with 11 bases between the two germline ends. The CDR3 has 12 amino acids. Germline V gene lookup returns CDR1 LNHDA and CDR2 SQIVND (reference sequence). The rearrangement uses TRBV19 and TRBJ1-1, with D tentatively TRBD1 (6 bases). This TCR was sampled from a man between 35 and 55 years old with active or convalescent COVID-19. The specimen was peripheral blood. The CDR3 sequence is CASSTYQGEAFF. CDR3 nucleotide sequence: TGTGCCAGTAGTACCTACCAGGGGGAAGCTTTCTTT.